This passage covers 31 T cell receptor beta chains from one sample sequenced in a study of patients and donors after allogeneic stem cell transplantation. TCRdb reprocessed the RT-PCR reads via MiXCR and lists one record per CDR3 protein. Counted here are about 960,000 distinct CDR3 sequences, approximately 19% occurring once; the ten biggest clones make up 6%. Source material: blood, either unsorted or a sorted T cell fraction (not recorded which). The source is a human donor who was either an allogeneic HSCT recipient or a stem cell or donor lymphocyte infusion donor (not recorded which). It is not recorded whose cells these are; they may come from a transplant donor.

The table lists this clonotype with a few counts. This chain links TRBV7-9 with TRBJ2-2, with 12 positions matching TRBD1. Germline CDR1 reads SEHNR; CDR2 reads FQNEAQ (reference sequence). The J segment lost 3 bases and the V segment lost 1 base, leaving 3 bases of the junction unmatched. This CDR3 contains 17 residues. This chain's CDR3 is CASSLEGTGGDTGELFF. The CDR3 nucleotides read TGTGCCAGCAGCTTAGAGGGGACAGGGGGCGACACCGGGGAGCTGTTTTTT.

This clonotype was observed many times. The rearrangement uses TRBV12-3 or TRBV12-4 and TRBJ2-2, with D hard to call. The CDR3 is 15 residues long. The V end was cut by 2 bases, the J end by 5 bases, with 12 bases between. For the CDR3, the DNA is TGTGCCAGCAGTTTAAGGCCCCAGACTACCGGGGAGCTGTTTTTT. It is translated as CASSLRPQTTGELFF.

This chain uses TRBV14 with TRBJ1-2; weak D call: TRBD1 (5 bases). With 1 base removed from V and 8 bases from J, the gap between germline ends came to 17 bases. This CDR3 is 15 amino acids long. The germline gives CDR1 SGHDN, CDR2 FVKESK. The CDR3 DNA is TGTGCCAGCAGCCAAGTATCCGGGGCCCCCTACGGCTACACCTTC. This gives the protein CASSQVSGAPYGYTF.

The rearrangement uses TRBV6-1 and TRBJ2-2; tentatively, D is TRBD2 (5 bases). CDR1 and CDR2 from the germline V gene are MNHNS and SASEGT. This CDR3 region has 13 residues. With 6 bases removed from V and 9 bases from J, the gap between germline ends came to 14 bases. The CDR3 region is CASRPIGNRELFF. The CDR3 nucleotides are TGTGCCAGCAGGCCTATCGGGAACCGGGAGCTGTTTTTT.

J is TRBJ2-7 and V is TRBV7-9, with 7 bases matching TRBD2. The ends lost 5 bases at V and 5 bases at J; junction bases unmatched: 12. Germline CDR1 is SEHNR and CDR2 is FQNEAQ (reference sequence). The CDR3 sequence is 15 residues long. CDR3: CASSPRREGRDEQYF. The CDR3, as DNA: TGTGCCAGCAGCCCCAGGAGGGAGGGCCGCGACGAGCAGTACTTC.

The chain uses TRBV29-1 and TRBJ2-1; no reliable D call. The CDR3 runs 14 residues. Trimming stripped 3 bases from V and 4 bases from J, with 13 bases between. Germline CDR1 reads SQVTM; CDR2 reads ANQGSEA. CDR3 in DNA: TGCAGCGTTGATAAGACTCTCTTGTACAATGAGCAGTTCTTC. The encoded protein is CSVDKTLLYNEQFF.

This clonotype was detected a few times. This rearrangement joins TRBV12-3 or TRBV12-4 to TRBJ1-6; D remains ambiguous. This CDR3 is built from 14 residues. V was shortened by 7 bases and J by 6 bases, with 13 bases between the two germline ends. The CDR3 protein is CASTLVGFNSPLHF. In nucleotides, the CDR3 is TGTGCCAGCACCCTGGTAGGGTTTAATTCACCCCTCCACTTT.

The rearrangement uses TRBV20-1 and TRBJ2-5, with D tentatively TRBD2 (5 bases). V was clipped by 3 bases and J by 5 bases, with 13 bases between them. This CDR3 is 13 amino acids long. In germline, CDR1 is DFQATT, CDR2 SNEGSKA (reference sequence). CDR3: CSARFPSQETQYF. In DNA, the CDR3 is TGCAGTGCTAGGTTTCCTAGCCAGGAGACCCAGTACTTC.

J is TRBJ1-4 and V is TRBV12-3 or TRBV12-4; D not certain. The CDR3 contains 12 residues. Trimming removed 2 bases at V and 10 bases at J, with 8 bases between. DNA for the CDR3: TGTGCCAGCAGTTTATACAGAGGAAAACTGTTTTTT. Its translation: CASSLYRGKLFF.

The chain joins TRBV11-2 to TRBJ1-1; 7 nucleotides align to TRBD1. Per the germline V gene, CDR1 is SGHAT and CDR2 is FQNNGV. Unmatched junction bases numbered 6, after V lost 8 bases and J lost 3 bases. CDR3 length: 13 amino acids. The CDR3, as DNA: TGTGCCAGCGCCGGGACAGTTGACACTGAAGCTTTCTTT. Translating it yields CASAGTVDTEAFF.

This clonotype was found a few times. The rearrangement uses TRBV12-3 or TRBV12-4 and TRBJ2-7; the match to TRBD2 covers 7 bases. This CDR3 is 16 amino acids long. V was clipped by 6 bases and J by 2 bases; unmatched bases: 13. The CDR3 DNA reads TGTGCCAGCAGCGACCGCGGGGGATTACCAGCCTACGAGCAGTACTTC. It specifies CASSDRGGLPAYEQYF.

The chain uses TRBV5-1 and TRBJ2-3; 9 nucleotides agree with TRBD1. This CDR3 has 15 amino acids. Germline V lookup: CDR1 SGHRS, CDR2 YFSETQ. Trimming at V came to 6 bases and at J to 6 bases, leaving 11 bases not matched to a gene. CDR3 nucleotide sequence: TGCGCCAGCAAGCCGGGACAGGGACGGATTGATACGCAGTATTTT. Its protein is CASKPGQGRIDTQYF.

The V and J genes are TRBV10-3 and TRBJ2-3; TRBD2 matches at 8 bases. J gave up 1 base and V 2 bases, and 5 bases lay outside the gene matches. Per the germline V gene, CDR1 is ENHRY and CDR2 is SYGVKD. This CDR3 spans 16 amino acids. The CDR3 coding sequence is TGTGCCATCAGTGAGACTAGCGGTCCTGGCACAGATACGCAGTATTTT. Translated: CAISETSGPGTDTQYF.

This clonotype was picked up a small number of times. The chain has TRBV2 and TRBJ2-1; 10 positions match TRBD2. This CDR3 region has 14 residues. After removal of 8 bases from V and 9 bases from J, the junction contained 10 bases not matched to a gene. Germline V CDR1 and CDR2: SNHLY, FYNNEI. The CDR3, as DNA: TGTGCCAGCTCGATTAGCGGGAGGTCGCTTGAGCAGTTCTTC. Its protein is CASSISGRSLEQFF.

This clonotype was seen more than once but under ten times. This chain links TRBV7-9 with TRBJ2-7; perhaps TRBD2 as D (5 bases). Trimming removed 1 base from V and 3 bases from J, with 13 bases in between. The CDR3 is 15 amino acids. CDR1 and CDR2 from the germline V gene are SEHNR and FQNEAQ (reference sequence). For the CDR3, the DNA is TGTGCCAGCAGCTTAGTTGACAAAAGCGGCTACGAGCAGTACTTC. This translates into CASSLVDKSGYEQYF.

The V gene is TRBV5-1, the J gene TRBJ1-2; a possible D gene is TRBD1 (5 bases). The germline V gene has CDR1 SGHRS and CDR2 YFSETQ. This CDR3 region has 13 residues. Trimming stripped 0 bases from V and 8 bases from J, with 11 bases between. As DNA, the CDR3 is TGCGCCAGCAGCTTGGCAGGGAGGCAAGGCTACACCTTC. Its translation is CASSLAGRQGYTF. The whole variable domain, remainder taken from reference TRBV5-1 and TRBJ1-2, is KAGVTQTPRYLIKTRGQQVTLSCSPISGHRSVSWYQQTPGQGLQFLFEYFSETQRNKGNFPGRFSGRQFSNSRSEMNVSTLELGDSALYLCASSLAGRQGYTFGSGTRLTVV.

In its sample, this clonotype was seen a few times. Germline is not matched at one junction end, which may reflect a read error. The chain combines TRBV2 with TRBJ2-1; TRBD2 agrees at 12 bases. Per the germline V gene, CDR1 is SNHLY and CDR2 is FYNNEI. The CDR3 runs to 18 residues. CDR3 sequence (DNA): TGTGCCAGCCAGAAATCGAGACTAGCGGGAGACCCCTATAATGAGCAGTTCTTC. Translated: CASQKSRLAGDPYNEQFF.

This clonotype came up many times. The chain combines TRBV12-3 or TRBV12-4 with TRBJ2-5, with D uncertain. This CDR3 spans 13 amino acids. V was cut by 10 bases and J by 1 base, with 13 bases left in between. CDR3 in amino acids: CATSTNSQETQYF. In DNA form, the CDR3 reads TGTGCCACCTCTACTAACTCCCAAGAGACCCAGTACTTC.

The chain recombines TRBV21-1 with TRBJ1-2; the table's TRBD1 call for D was not verified on the DNA. TRBV21-1 is annotated as a pseudogene. The CDR3 runs 15 residues. The CDR3 here is CASSTGTVPTDGYTF. CDR3 in DNA: TGTGCCAGCAGCACAGGGACGGTGCCCACGGATGGCTACACCTTC.

In its sample, this clonotype was seen a few times. The rearrangement joins TRBV6-1 to TRBJ2-1; TRBD1 matches 8 bases. The length of the CDR3 is 15 residues. With V trimmed by 7 bases and J by 2 bases, 7 bases remained unmatched. CDR1 is MNHNS and CDR2 is SASEGT in the germline V gene. The CDR3 DNA reads as TGTGCCAGCAATACACAGGGGGTACCCTACAATGAGCAGTTCTTC. Translating gives CASNTQGVPYNEQFF.

This clonotype was seen only a few times. This chain joins TRBV20-1 and TRBJ1-5, with 8 bases lining up with TRBD1. The CDR3 runs 16 residues. Losses at the gene ends were 4 bases for V and 3 bases for J; bases not matched to a gene: 11. Germline-derived CDR1 and CDR2 are DFQATT and SNEGSKA (reference sequence). The CDR3 sequence is CSATTHLDRDNQPQHF. The DNA for the CDR3 is TGCAGTGCTACCACCCACCTGGACAGGGACAATCAGCCCCAGCATTTT.

This clonotype appeared a single time. The chain links TRBV5-1 to TRBJ2-1, with D tentatively TRBD1 or TRBD2 (7 bases each). The length of the CDR3 is 19 residues. V lost 5 bases, J lost 2 bases, and 26 bases lay in between. CDR1 SGHRS and CDR2 YFSETQ come from the germline V gene. In DNA, the CDR3 is TGCGCCAGCAGTCAACCCTTAGGGGGCGGGAGCTTTCCCTACAATGAGCAGTTCTTC. It specifies CASSQPLGGGSFPYNEQFF. Full variable domain (remainder filled in from reference TRBV5-1 and TRBJ2-1): KAGVTQTPRYLIKTRGQQVTLSCSPISGHRSVSWYQQTPGQGLQFLFEYFSETQRNKGNFPGRFSGRQFSNSRSEMNVSTLELGDSALYLCASSQPLGGGSFPYNEQFFGPGTRLTVL.

As concerns this clonotype: This may arise from a read error, as a much more abundant clone is one base away. The chain employs TRBV2 and TRBJ1-5; D remains unclear. CDR1 is SNHLY, CDR2 FYNNEI, per germline. The CDR3 runs to 13 residues. V lost 6 bases and J lost 4, with 10 bases in between. The CDR3 here is CASSRRANQPQHF. The CDR3 DNA follows: TGTGCCAGCAGCCGACGGGCTAATCAGCCCCAGCATTTT.

This chain joins TRBV11-1 and TRBJ2-1; 8 nucleotides match TRBD2. Trimming removed 0 bases from V and 4 bases from J; junction bases left unmatched: 11. Germline V gene lookup returns CDR1 SGHAT and CDR2 FQDESV (reference sequence). CDR3 length: 18 residues. CDR3 nucleotides: TGTGCCAGCAGCTTAGCGTGGCGTGCGGGGGGCCAGTACAATGAGCAGTTCTTC. It specifies CASSLAWRAGGQYNEQFF.

The chain uses TRBV4-1 and TRBJ1-1, with a tentative D call TRBD1 (5 bases). The CDR3 is 15 residues long. Germline CDR1 and CDR2: MGHRA and YSYEKL. V gave up 3 bases and J gave up 3 bases, with 14 bases separating them. The CDR3 loop is CASSHNSGEYTEAFF. CDR3 sequence (DNA): TGCGCCAGCAGCCACAATTCGGGGGAATACACTGAAGCTTTCTTT.

The chain has TRBV10-3 and TRBJ2-7; maybe TRBD2 (6 bases). This CDR3 contains 14 residues. Trimming cost V 0 bases and J 4 bases, with 10 bases left between them. CDR1 is ENHRY and CDR2 is SYGVKD in the germline V gene. The chain's CDR3 is CAISESASEYEQYF. The DNA for the CDR3 is TGTGCCATCAGTGAGTCGGCTAGCGAATACGAGCAGTACTTC.

This clonotype was recorded at least ten times. Germline and junction disagree at one end, which may indicate a read error. This chain uses TRBV5-1 with TRBJ2-1; D ambiguous. The CDR3 spans 12 residues. CDR1 is SGHRS, CDR2 YFSETQ, per germline. Here the CDR3 reads CASSLSDNEQFF. CDR3 DNA sequence: TGTGCCAGCAGCCTTAGTGACAATGAGCAGTTCTTC.

The V and J genes are TRBV20-1 and TRBJ1-4; D uncertain. V lost 5 bases and J 7 bases, leaving 11 bases between the germline ends. The germline V gene has CDR1 DFQATT and CDR2 SNEGSKA (reference sequence). CDR3 length equals 12 residues. The CDR3 reads CSALTWGEKLFF. DNA for the CDR3: TGCAGTGCTTTGACATGGGGTGAAAAACTGTTTTTT.

The chain employs TRBV9 and TRBJ2-4; D is unclear. V was clipped by 3 bases and J by 7 bases, with 14 bases between them. The CDR3 spans 14 residues. Germline V lookup: CDR1 SGDLS, CDR2 YYNGEE. The CDR3 loop is CASSAEELGNIQYF. As DNA, the CDR3 is TGTGCCAGCAGCGCCGAAGAACTGGGGAACATTCAGTACTTC. The full variable domain, rest sourced from reference TRBV9 and TRBJ2-4, is DSGVTQTPKHLITATGQRVTLRCSPRSGDLSVYWYQQSLDQGLQFLIQYYNGEERAKGNILERFSAQQFPDLHSELNLSSLELGDSALYFCASSAEELGNIQYFGAGTRLSVL.

J is TRBJ1-4 and V is TRBV6-1, with a weak D call TRBD1 (5 bases). Germline V gene data show CDR1 as MNHNS and CDR2 as SASEGT. Trimming removed 10 bases at V and 5 bases at J, with 20 bases between. CDR3 length: 15 amino acids. The CDR3 sequence: CATNDIGASNEKLFF. CDR3 in DNA: TGTGCCACCAACGACATAGGGGCCTCGAATGAAAAACTGTTTTTT.

The V call is TRBV19, the J call TRBJ2-3, with D maybe TRBD1 (6 bases). V was trimmed by 2 bases and J by 4 bases, leaving 16 bases between them. The CDR3 loop spans 16 amino acids. Germline-derived CDR1 and CDR2 are LNHDA and SQIVND (reference sequence). In DNA form, the CDR3 reads TGTGCCAGTAGTATAACCCGACAGGTTATGGCAGATACGCAGTATTTT. It codes for CASSITRQVMADTQYF.